The present T cell receptor (beta chain) was sequenced within a study of CD8+ T cells in alopecia areata. Looking at the study overall: In an open-label trial, patients got 5 to 10 mg tofacitinib twice daily. Study-wide results and caveats: Scalp sequencing also captures normal skin's resident alphabeta T cells.

Both peripheral blood and punch biopsies of lesional scalp skin were obtained from patients who had alopecia areata. cDNA prepared by RNA extraction and subsequent reverse transcription served as the template for sequencing. The method was immunoSEQ multiplex PCR; TCRdb's version includes in-frame clones alone and lacks a portion of them. The sample has 150,000 or so clones, about nine tenths seen once. Worth noting for this clone: Its antigen is as yet unknown.

V was shortened by 1 base and J by 4 bases, with 15 bases between the two germline ends. The germline gives CDR1 SGHDT, CDR2 YYEEEE. CDR3 size: 15 residues. The chain couples TRBV5-6 to TRBJ2-7; D not certain. The sample here was CD8+ T cells sorted from blood, taken at week 0. The TCR comes from a human donor with alopecia areata. CDR3 region: CASSLQGSILYEQYF. In nucleotides, the CDR3 is TGTGCCAGCAGCTTGCAAGGGTCAATCCTTTACGAGCAGTACTTC.